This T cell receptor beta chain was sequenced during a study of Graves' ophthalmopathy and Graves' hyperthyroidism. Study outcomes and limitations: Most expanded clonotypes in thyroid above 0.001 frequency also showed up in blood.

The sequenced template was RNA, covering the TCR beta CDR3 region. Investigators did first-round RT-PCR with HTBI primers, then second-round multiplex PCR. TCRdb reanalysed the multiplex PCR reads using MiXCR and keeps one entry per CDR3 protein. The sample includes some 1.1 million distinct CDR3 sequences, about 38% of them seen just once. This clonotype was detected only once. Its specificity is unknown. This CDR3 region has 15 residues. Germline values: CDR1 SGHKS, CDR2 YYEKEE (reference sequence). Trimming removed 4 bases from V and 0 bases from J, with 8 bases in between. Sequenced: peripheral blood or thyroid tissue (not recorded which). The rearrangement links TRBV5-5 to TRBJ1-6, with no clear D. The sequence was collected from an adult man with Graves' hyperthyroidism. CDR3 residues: CASSDYGSYNSPLHF. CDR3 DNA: TGTGCCAGCAGCGATTACGGCTCCTATAATTCACCCCTCCACTTT.